Listed here is a single T cell receptor beta chain. Antigen specificity is unknown. Sequencing used immunoSEQ multiplex PCR; TCRdb keeps in-frame clones, though not all of them. The table includes under 150,000 clones, roughly 87% detected once. The sample originates from a study of T cell responses to AZD1222 COVID-19 vaccine. Study-wide findings and caveats: White British donors predominated, females outnumbered males, and clonal diversity was possibly underestimated. The number of AZD1222 recipients seropositive at baseline was only six.

This sequence originates from an adult in good health. The source material was peripheral blood, sampled on day 0 of AZD1222 vaccination.

CDR3 loop: CASSSVQTRGSSYNSPLHF. The CDR3 region has the DNA TGTGCCAGCAGCTCGGTACAAACCCGGGGGAGCTCCTATAATTCACCCCTCCACTTT. This rearrangement joins TRBV5-8 to TRBJ1-6; a possible D gene is TRBD1 (5 bases). Looked up from germline, CDR1 is SGHTS and CDR2 is YDEGEE. The CDR3 covers 19 residues. Trimming removed 3 bases at V and 0 bases at J, with 19 bases between.